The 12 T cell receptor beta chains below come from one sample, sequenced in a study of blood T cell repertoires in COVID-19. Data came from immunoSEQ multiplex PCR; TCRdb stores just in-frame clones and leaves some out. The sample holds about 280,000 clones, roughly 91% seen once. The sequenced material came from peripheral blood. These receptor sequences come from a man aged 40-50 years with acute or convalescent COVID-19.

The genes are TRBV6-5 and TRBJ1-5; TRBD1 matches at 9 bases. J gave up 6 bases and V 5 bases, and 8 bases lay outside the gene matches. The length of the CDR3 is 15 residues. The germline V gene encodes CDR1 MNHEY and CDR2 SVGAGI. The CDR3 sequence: CASSPQQGAGQPQHF. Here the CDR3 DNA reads TGTGCCAGCAGTCCACAACAGGGGGCCGGTCAGCCCCAGCATTTT.

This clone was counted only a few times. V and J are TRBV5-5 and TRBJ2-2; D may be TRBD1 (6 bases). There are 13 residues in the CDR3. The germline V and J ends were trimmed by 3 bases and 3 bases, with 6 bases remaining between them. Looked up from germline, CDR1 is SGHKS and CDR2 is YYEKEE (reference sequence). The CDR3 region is CASSWTDTGELFF. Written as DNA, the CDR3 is TGTGCCAGCAGCTGGACAGACACCGGGGAGCTGTTTTTT.

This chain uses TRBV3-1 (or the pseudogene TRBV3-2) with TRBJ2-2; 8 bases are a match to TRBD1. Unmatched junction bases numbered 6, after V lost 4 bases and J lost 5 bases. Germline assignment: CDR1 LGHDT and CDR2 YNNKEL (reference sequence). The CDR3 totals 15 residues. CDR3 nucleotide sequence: TGTGCCAGCAGCCTGAACAGGGGGTCGACCGGGGAGCTGTTTTTT. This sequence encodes CASSLNRGSTGELFF.

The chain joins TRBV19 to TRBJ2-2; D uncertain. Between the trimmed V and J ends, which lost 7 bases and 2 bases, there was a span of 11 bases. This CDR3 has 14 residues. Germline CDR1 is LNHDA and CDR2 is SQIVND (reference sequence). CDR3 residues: CASKRGFNTGELFF. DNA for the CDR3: TGTGCCAGTAAAAGAGGCTTTAACACCGGGGAGCTGTTTTTT.

The CDR3 sequence is CASGPTVSNQPQHF. CDR3 DNA sequence: TGTGCTAGTGGCCCGACAGTTAGCAATCAGCCCCAGCATTTT. V and J are TRBV12-5 and TRBJ1-5; perhaps TRBD1 as D (5 bases). This CDR3 comprises 14 residues. V lost 6 bases, J lost 0 bases, and 9 bases lay in between. Germline CDR1 and CDR2: LGHNT and FRNRAP.

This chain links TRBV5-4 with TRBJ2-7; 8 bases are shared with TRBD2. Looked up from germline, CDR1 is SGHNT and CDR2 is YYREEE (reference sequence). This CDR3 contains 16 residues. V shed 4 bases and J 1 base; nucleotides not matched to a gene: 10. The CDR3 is CASSTAGVAGSYEQYF. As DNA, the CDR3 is TGTGCCAGCAGCACGGCGGGAGTAGCGGGGTCCTACGAGCAGTACTTC.

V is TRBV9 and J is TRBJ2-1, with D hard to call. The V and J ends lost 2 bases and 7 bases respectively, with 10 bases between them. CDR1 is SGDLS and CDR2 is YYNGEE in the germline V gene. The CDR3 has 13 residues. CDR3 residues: CASSVAASNEQFF. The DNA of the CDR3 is TGTGCCAGCAGCGTGGCGGCCAGTAATGAGCAGTTCTTC.

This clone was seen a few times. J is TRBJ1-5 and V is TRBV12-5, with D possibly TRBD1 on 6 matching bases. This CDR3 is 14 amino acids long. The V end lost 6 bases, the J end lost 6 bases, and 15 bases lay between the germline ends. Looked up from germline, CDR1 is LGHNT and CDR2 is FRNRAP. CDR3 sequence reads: CASGRQGNAQPQHF. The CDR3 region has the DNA TGTGCTAGTGGCCGTCAGGGGAATGCTCAGCCCCAGCATTTT.

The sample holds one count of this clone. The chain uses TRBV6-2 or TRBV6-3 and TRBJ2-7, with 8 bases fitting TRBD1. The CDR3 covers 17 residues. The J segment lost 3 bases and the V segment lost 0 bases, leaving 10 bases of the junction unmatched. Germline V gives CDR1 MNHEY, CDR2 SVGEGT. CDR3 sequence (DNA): TGTGCCAGCAGTTACTCCTGGACAGGGAGTGTCCTCTACGAGCAGTACTTC. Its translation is CASSYSWTGSVLYEQYF.

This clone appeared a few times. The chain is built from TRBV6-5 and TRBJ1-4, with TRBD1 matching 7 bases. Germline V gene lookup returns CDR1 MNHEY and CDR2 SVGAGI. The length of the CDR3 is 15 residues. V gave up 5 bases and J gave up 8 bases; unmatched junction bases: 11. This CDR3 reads CASSPRPGTAEKLFF. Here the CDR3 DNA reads TGTGCCAGCAGTCCACGCCCGGGGACAGCGGAAAAACTGTTTTTT.

CDR3 nucleotides: TGTGCCAGCAGCCCTAGATTGGGACAGGGTGCGGGGACTGAAGCTTTCTTT. Translated: CASSPRLGQGAGTEAFF. The chain is built from TRBV3-1 (or the pseudogene TRBV3-2) and TRBJ1-1; 9 nucleotides line up with TRBD1. Trimming cost V 4 bases and J 5 bases; bases outside gene matches: 14. Germline CDR1 and CDR2: LGHDT and YNNKEL (reference sequence). The CDR3 consists of 17 residues.

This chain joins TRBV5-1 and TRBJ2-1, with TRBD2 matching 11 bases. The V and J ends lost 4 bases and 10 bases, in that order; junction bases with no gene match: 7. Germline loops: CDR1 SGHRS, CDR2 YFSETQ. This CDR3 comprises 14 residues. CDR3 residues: CASSKLAGAGEQFF. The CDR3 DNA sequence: TGCGCCAGCAGCAAACTAGCGGGGGCGGGGGAGCAGTTCTTC. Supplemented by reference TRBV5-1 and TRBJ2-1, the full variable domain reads KAGVTQTPRYLIKTRGQQVTLSCSPISGHRSVSWYQQTPGQGLQFLFEYFSETQRNKGNFPGRFSGRQFSNSRSEMNVSTLELGDSALYLCASSKLAGAGEQFFGPGTRLTVL.